This passage covers 30 T cell receptor beta chains from one sample sequenced in a study of OX40 agonist ivuxolimab in advanced cancers. Using immunoSEQ multiplex PCR, the repertoire was profiled, and TCRdb retains in-frame clones only, with some absent. Among about 31,000 clones listed, around 87% were seen once. Sequencing was performed on CD4+ or CD8+ T cells sorted from blood, taken in a trial of the OX40 agonist ivuxolimab. The source of these receptors is an adult with an advanced solid tumor such as melanoma, head and neck, liver or kidney cancer.

The V call is TRBV5-1, the J call TRBJ2-5; D is unresolved. The V end was cut by 5 bases, the J end by 2 bases, with 16 bases between. The CDR3 extends over 15 amino acids. Germline loops: CDR1 SGHRS, CDR2 YFSETQ. CDR3 loop: CASRLGLGKQETQYF. CDR3 DNA: TGCGCCAGCAGGCTAGGGCTAGGAAAGCAAGAGACCCAGTACTTC.

This chain links TRBV10-1 with TRBJ2-7, with D unclear. CDR3 length equals 13 residues. V was pared by 5 bases and J by 0 bases, with 8 bases between. Germline-derived CDR1 and CDR2 are WNHNN and SYGVQD (reference sequence). Here the CDR3 DNA reads TGCGCCAGCAGTCCCCCGAGCTCCTACGAGCAGTACTTC. It is translated as CASSPPSSYEQYF.

CDR3 DNA sequence: TGTGCCAGCAGTAGTCGACTAGCGGGAGGTGGGGAGCAGTTCTTC. Its translation is CASSSRLAGGGEQFF. The chain employs TRBV27 and TRBJ2-1; 13 nucleotides line up with TRBD2. Trimming removed 5 bases from V and 10 bases from J; junction bases left unmatched: 8. The CDR3 consists of 15 residues. Germline V gene sequence: CDR1 MNHEY, CDR2 SMNVEV (reference sequence).

This chain uses TRBV19 with TRBJ1-2; the match to TRBD1 covers 9 bases. Germline V lookup: CDR1 LNHDA, CDR2 SQIVND (reference sequence). This CDR3 spans 15 amino acids. The V and J ends lost 7 bases and 3 bases, in that order; junction bases with no gene match: 9. The CDR3 region is CASTLSTGGYYGYTF. The CDR3 coding sequence is TGTGCCAGTACCCTATCGACAGGGGGTTACTATGGCTACACCTTC. The whole variable domain, filled in from reference TRBV19 and TRBJ1-2, reads DGGITQSPKYLFRKEGQNVTLSCEQNLNHDAMYWYRQDPGQGLRLIYYSQIVNDFQKGDIAEGYSVSREKKESFPLTVTSAQKNPTAFYLCASTLSTGGYYGYTFGSGTRLTVV.

The CDR3 DNA follows: TGTGCCAGCAGCTTAGATGTGTGGGACAGCTTAGCCAAAAACATTCAGTACTTC. Amino acids: CASSLDVWDSLAKNIQYF. The chain recombines TRBV11-2 with TRBJ2-4; 7 bases are shared with TRBD1. The CDR3 length is 18 residues. After removal of 0 bases from V and 0 bases from J, the junction contained 8 bases not matched to a gene. The germline V gene encodes CDR1 SGHAT and CDR2 FQNNGV.

The chain recombines TRBV29-1 with TRBJ2-3; weak D call: TRBD2 (5 bases). The germline V gene encodes CDR1 SQVTM and CDR2 ANQGSEA. The V end lost 2 bases, the J end lost 4 bases, and 10 bases lay between the germline ends. The CDR3 sequence is 13 residues long. CDR3 region: CSVERGRADTQYF. In DNA, the CDR3 is TGCAGCGTTGAACGGGGTAGGGCAGATACGCAGTATTTT.

This clone was recorded once. The gene calls are TRBV21-1 and TRBJ2-7; the table's TRBD2 call for D was not verified on the DNA. TRBV21-1 corresponds to a pseudogene. This CDR3 is built from 16 residues. The CDR3: CASSKRVSGRLYEQYF. For the CDR3, the DNA is TGTGCCAGCAGCAAACGTGTTAGCGGGAGGTTGTACGAGCAGTACTTC.

The CDR3 DNA sequence: TGTGCCAGCAGTTATCTCCAGGGAGTCGGGAACACTGAAGCTTTCTTT. Translating gives CASSYLQGVGNTEAFF. The rearrangement uses TRBV6-5 and TRBJ1-1, with D possibly matching TRBD1 (5 bases). CDR3 size: 16 residues. Germline V gene sequence: CDR1 MNHEY, CDR2 SVGAGI. Trimming removed 3 bases from V and 1 base from J, with 15 bases in between.

The chain combines TRBV14 with TRBJ2-7; D gene uncertain. The V end lost 1 base, the J end lost 6 bases, and 22 bases lay between the germline ends. The CDR3 spans 17 residues. Looked up from germline, CDR1 is SGHDN and CDR2 is FVKESK. CDR3: CASSQGSVRLSNSEQYF. The CDR3 DNA is TGTGCCAGCAGCCAAGGATCGGTACGACTTAGTAATTCCGAGCAGTACTTC.

The chain employs TRBV7-9 and TRBJ1-5; D unclear. The CDR3 totals 13 residues. CDR1 and CDR2 (germline): SEHNR, FQNEAQ (reference sequence). With 1 base removed from V and 1 base from J, the gap between germline ends came to 2 bases. The CDR3 coding sequence is TGTGCCAGCAGCTTAGACAGCAATCAGCCCCAGCATTTT. Amino acid sequence: CASSLDSNQPQHF.

The chain joins TRBV5-4 to TRBJ2-3; tentatively, D is TRBD1 (5 bases). The CDR3 is made up of 15 amino acids. V lost 0 bases to trimming and J lost 3 bases, with 11 bases between them. The germline gives CDR1 SGHNT, CDR2 YYREEE (reference sequence). DNA for the CDR3: TGTGCCAGCAGCTTGGAGGCAGGGCCAACAGATACGCAGTATTTT. Translation: CASSLEAGPTDTQYF.

This rearrangement joins TRBV21-1 to TRBJ2-3. TRBV21-1 is a known pseudogene. This CDR3 is 17 amino acids long. As DNA, the CDR3 is TGTGCCAGCAGCCCACGACTTGGGCGAAATCCGCCAGATACGCAGTATTTT. The encoded protein is CASSPRLGRNPPDTQYF.

J is TRBJ2-5 and V is TRBV18; TRBD2 is a possible D gene (5 bases). Between the trimmed V and J ends, which lost 5 bases and 2 bases, there was a span of 15 bases. This CDR3 spans 15 amino acids. CDR1 is KGHSH and CDR2 is LQKENI in the germline V gene. CDR3 sequence (DNA): TGTGCCAGCTCAAAAAACCCGGGGAGTCAAGAGACCCAGTACTTC. Its protein product is CASSKNPGSQETQYF.

This rearrangement joins TRBV5-1 to TRBJ2-1; the D is unclear. V lost 7 bases and J lost 2, with 13 bases in between. This CDR3 is 14 amino acids long. In germline, CDR1 is SGHRS, CDR2 YFSETQ. As DNA, the CDR3 is TGCGCCAGCCAGGCGTCTCAGGCCTACAATGAGCAGTTCTTC. It translates to CASQASQAYNEQFF.

This chain connects TRBV10-3 to TRBJ2-7; D gene uncertain. CDR1 and CDR2 (germline): ENHRY, SYGVKD. The CDR3 covers 12 residues. V was trimmed by 2 bases and J by 4 bases, leaving 6 bases between them. Written as DNA, the CDR3 is TGTGCCATCAGTGAGGCTGCTTACGAGCAGTACTTC. Its protein product is CAISEAAYEQYF.

The chain carries TRBV29-1 and TRBJ2-3; TRBD2 is a possible D gene (5 bases). Trimming removed 3 bases from V and 2 bases from J, with 15 bases in between. Germline-derived CDR1 and CDR2 are SQVTM and ANQGSEA. This CDR3 is 15 amino acids long. As DNA, the CDR3 is TGCAGCGTTGAGGTAGTGGGAGTTCCCACAGATACGCAGTATTTT. This codes for CSVEVVGVPTDTQYF.

Notes on this clone: At one of its ends the junction is not consistent with the germline gene, which may arise from a read error. The genes are TRBV7-7 and TRBJ2-5, with 12 bases that match TRBD2. Germline V gives CDR1 SSHAT, CDR2 FNYEAQ (reference sequence). This CDR3 is 15 amino acids long. The CDR3, as DNA: TGTGCTAGCAGCCTAGCGGGAGGGGGCGAAGAGACCCAGTACTTC. Translated: CASSLAGGGEETQYF. Looking up the rest from reference TRBV7-7 and TRBJ2-5 gives the full variable domain: GAGVSQSPRYKVTKRGQDVTLRCDPISSHATLYWYQQALGQGPEFLTYFNYEAQPDKSGLPSDRFSAERPEGSISTLTIQRTEQRDSAMYRCASSLAGGGEETQYFGPGTRLLVL.

The chain couples TRBV4-2 to TRBJ2-6; TRBD1 agrees at 8 bases. This CDR3 comprises 22 residues. The germline V gene has CDR1 LGHNA and CDR2 YNFKEQ. The trim removed 0 bases at V and 0 bases at J, leaving 16 bases unmatched. CDR3 protein: CASSQEAPFPGQVFSGANVLTF. The CDR3 DNA is TGTGCCAGCAGCCAAGAAGCCCCTTTCCCGGGACAGGTATTCTCTGGGGCCAACGTCCTGACTTTC.

The V call is TRBV11-3, the J call TRBJ2-1; D is uncertain. CDR3 length: 14 residues. Between the trimmed V and J ends, which lost 3 bases and 6 bases, there was a span of 12 bases. Per germline, CDR1 SGHNT and CDR2 YENEEA. The CDR3 loop reads CASSFAQASNEQFF. The CDR3 nucleotides are TGTGCCAGCAGCTTTGCCCAGGCGTCCAATGAGCAGTTCTTC.

The rearrangement joins TRBV29-1 to TRBJ2-3, with 7 positions matching TRBD1. Germline lookup yields CDR1 SQVTM and CDR2 ANQGSEA. Losses at the gene ends were 7 bases for V and 0 bases for J; bases not matched to a gene: 1. The CDR3 contains 12 residues. This CDR3 is CSAGGSTDTQYF. The CDR3 DNA is TGCAGCGCAGGGGGAAGCACAGATACGCAGTATTTT.

This chain joins TRBV7-4 and TRBJ2-1, with 9 bases matching TRBD1. Trimming removed 5 bases from V and 3 bases from J; junction bases left unmatched: 8. The CDR3 has 16 amino acids. Germline V gives CDR1 SGHVT, CDR2 SQSDAQ. CDR3 sequence (DNA): TGTGCCAGCAGCCCCTGGACAGGGGAATTCTACAATGAGCAGTTCTTC. Translated: CASSPWTGEFYNEQFF.

The V gene is TRBV5-6, the J gene TRBJ1-1, with a tentative D call TRBD1 (5 bases). This CDR3 comprises 14 residues. V was cut by 4 bases and J by 1 base, with 11 bases left in between. Germline V gives CDR1 SGHDT, CDR2 YYEEEE. In DNA, the CDR3 is TGTGCCAGCAGCCGGGGACTTTCGAACACTGAAGCTTTCTTT. Translated, it gives CASSRGLSNTEAFF. The full variable domain, rest sourced from reference TRBV5-6 and TRBJ1-1, is DAGVTQSPTHLIKTRGQQVTLRCSPKSGHDTVSWYQQALGQGPQFIFQYYEEEERQRGNFPDRFSGHQFPNYSSELNVNALLLGDSALYLCASSRGLSNTEAFFGQGTRLTVV.

The V gene is TRBV15, the J gene TRBJ2-3; tentative D call: TRBD2 (5 bases). Germline values: CDR1 LNHNV, CDR2 YYDKDF (reference sequence). Trimming stripped 1 base from V and 1 base from J, with 12 bases between. This CDR3 is built from 16 residues. CDR3 protein: CATSRGRGIGTDTQYF. The DNA for the CDR3 is TGTGCCACCAGCAGAGGCCGGGGAATCGGCACAGATACGCAGTATTTT.

The chain recombines TRBV19 with TRBJ1-2; 7 positions agree with TRBD1. The CDR3 runs 15 residues. The germline gives CDR1 LNHDA, CDR2 SQIVND (reference sequence). V shed 5 bases and J 4 bases; nucleotides not matched to a gene: 10. The CDR3 loop reads CASSPSRGRTYGYTF. In DNA form, the CDR3 reads TGTGCCAGTAGTCCTTCAAGGGGGCGCACCTATGGCTACACCTTC.

The V gene is TRBV6-1, the J gene TRBJ2-3; D might be TRBD1 (6 bases). Looked up from germline, CDR1 is MNHNS and CDR2 is SASEGT. V was cut by 10 bases and J by 5 bases, with 16 bases left in between. The CDR3 contains 13 residues. CDR3 in amino acids: CATRGSLIDTQYF. CDR3 in DNA: TGTGCCACCAGGGGCAGTCTAATAGATACGCAGTATTTT.

The chain carries TRBV6-1 and TRBJ2-1; 12 bases align to TRBD1. Germline V lookup: CDR1 MNHNS, CDR2 SASEGT. V lost 10 bases and J lost 8; bases outside the gene matches: 12. This CDR3 region has 15 residues. CDR3 coding DNA: TGTGCCACCAGGGACCGGGACAGGGGGCTCTATGAGCAGTTCTTC. Translated: CATRDRDRGLYEQFF.

This chain joins TRBV11-3 and TRBJ2-1, with a possible D match to TRBD2 (6 bases). Trimming pared 5 bases from V and 3 bases from J, leaving 17 bases between. The length of the CDR3 is 16 residues. Germline lookup yields CDR1 SGHNT and CDR2 YENEEA. In DNA form, the CDR3 reads TGTGCCAGCAGCCCGGCGGGGACTTTCAACTACAATGAGCAGTTCTTC. Protein product: CASSPAGTFNYNEQFF.

This sequence joins TRBV6-1 and TRBJ2-7; tentatively, D is TRBD1 (5 bases). This CDR3 spans 14 amino acids. V shed 3 bases and J shed 3 bases, with 12 bases lying between them. Germline lookup yields CDR1 MNHNS and CDR2 SASEGT. The CDR3, as DNA: TGTGCCAGCAGTGACGGCAGGGTTTTCTACGAGCAGTACTTC. It specifies CASSDGRVFYEQYF.

This sequence joins TRBV6-5 and TRBJ2-3; no definite D call. The CDR3 consists of 11 residues. The germline V gene encodes CDR1 MNHEY and CDR2 SVGAGI. V was pared by 2 bases and J by 5 bases, with 2 bases between. CDR3 in amino acids: CASSYLDTQYF. In nucleotides, the CDR3 is TGTGCCAGCAGTTACCTAGATACGCAGTATTTT.

This clone is medium-sized by share. V gene TRBV10-3 combines with J gene TRBJ2-7; 7 bases agree with TRBD2. The J segment lost 7 bases and the V segment lost 1 base, leaving 13 bases of the junction unmatched. This CDR3 has 16 amino acids. Per germline, CDR1 ENHRY and CDR2 SYGVKD. CDR3 DNA: TGTGCCATCAGTGAGTTAGGGTCCCCTTCGGGAGGAGAGCAGTACTTC. This encodes CAISELGSPSGGEQYF.